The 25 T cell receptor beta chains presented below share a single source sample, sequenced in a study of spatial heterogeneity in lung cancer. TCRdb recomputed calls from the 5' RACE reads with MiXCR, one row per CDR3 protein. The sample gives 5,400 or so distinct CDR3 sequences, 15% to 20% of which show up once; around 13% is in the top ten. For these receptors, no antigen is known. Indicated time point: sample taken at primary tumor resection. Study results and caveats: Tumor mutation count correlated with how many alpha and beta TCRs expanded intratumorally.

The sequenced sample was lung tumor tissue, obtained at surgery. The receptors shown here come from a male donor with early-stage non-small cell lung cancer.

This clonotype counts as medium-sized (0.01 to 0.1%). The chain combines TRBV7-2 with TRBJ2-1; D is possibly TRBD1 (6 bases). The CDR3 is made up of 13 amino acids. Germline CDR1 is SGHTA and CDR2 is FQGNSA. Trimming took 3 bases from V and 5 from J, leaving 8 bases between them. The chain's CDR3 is CASSFNRDNEQFF. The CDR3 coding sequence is TGTGCCAGCAGCTTCAACAGGGACAATGAGCAGTTCTTC. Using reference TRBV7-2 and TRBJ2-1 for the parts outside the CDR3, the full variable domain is GAGVSQSPSNKVTEKGKDVELRCDPISGHTALYWYRQSLGQGLEFLIYFQGNSAPDKSGLPSDRFSAERTGGSVSTLTIQRTQQEDSAVYLCASSFNRDNEQFFGPGTRLTVL.

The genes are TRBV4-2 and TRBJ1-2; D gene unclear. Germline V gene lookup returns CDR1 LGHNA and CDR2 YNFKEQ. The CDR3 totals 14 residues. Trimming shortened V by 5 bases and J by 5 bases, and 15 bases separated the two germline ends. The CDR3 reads CASSTRIEYYGYTF. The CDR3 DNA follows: TGTGCCAGCAGCACCCGGATCGAGTATTATGGCTACACCTTC.

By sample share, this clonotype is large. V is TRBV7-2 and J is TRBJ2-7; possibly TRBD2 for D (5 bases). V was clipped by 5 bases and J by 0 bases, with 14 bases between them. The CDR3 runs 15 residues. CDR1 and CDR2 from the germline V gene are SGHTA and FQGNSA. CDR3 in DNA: TGTGCCAGCAGCCTAGGACTCATTTCCTCCTACGAGCAGTACTTC. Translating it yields CASSLGLISSYEQYF.

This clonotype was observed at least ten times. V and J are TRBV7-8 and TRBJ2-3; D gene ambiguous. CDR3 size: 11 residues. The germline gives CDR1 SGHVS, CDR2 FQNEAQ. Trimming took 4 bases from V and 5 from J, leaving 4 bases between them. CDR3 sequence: CASSWIDTQYF. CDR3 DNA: TGTGCCAGCAGCTGGATAGATACGCAGTATTTT.

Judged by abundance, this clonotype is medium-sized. The CDR3 nucleotides read TGCGCCAGCAGCCAAGATGCTGGACTAGCGGGTCCGTACAATGAGCAGTTCTTC. As protein: CASSQDAGLAGPYNEQFF. The V gene is TRBV4-3, the J gene TRBJ2-1; 11 bases line up with TRBD2. The CDR3 runs to 18 residues. J gave up 4 bases and V 0 bases, and 8 bases lay outside the gene matches. The germline gives CDR1 LGHNA, CDR2 YSLEER.

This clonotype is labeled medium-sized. CDR3 in DNA: TGTGCCAGCTGGCCGGACGGGAGCTCCTACAATGAGCAGTTCTTC. This codes for CASWPDGSSYNEQFF. The chain links TRBV6-6 to TRBJ2-1; the D gene is possibly TRBD2 (6 bases). This CDR3 has 15 amino acids. The germline gives CDR1 MNHNY, CDR2 SVGAGI (reference sequence). V was clipped by 8 bases and J by 0 bases, with 14 bases between them.

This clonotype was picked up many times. Written as DNA, the CDR3 is TGTGCCAGCAGACCCTATTTTACAGGGAATCTCCAGGAGACCCAGTACTTC. This gives the protein CASRPYFTGNLQETQYF. The chain combines TRBV2 with TRBJ2-5; possible D gene TRBD1, 6 bases. The germline V and J ends were trimmed by 6 bases and 5 bases, with 25 bases remaining between them. CDR1 is SNHLY, CDR2 FYNNEI, per germline. This CDR3 comprises 17 residues.

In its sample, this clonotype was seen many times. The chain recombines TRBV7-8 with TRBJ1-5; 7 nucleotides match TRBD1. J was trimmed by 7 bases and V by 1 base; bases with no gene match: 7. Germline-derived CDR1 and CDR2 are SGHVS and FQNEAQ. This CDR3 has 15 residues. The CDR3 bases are TGTGCCAGCAGCTTAGTGACAGGGAAAGGACAGCCCCAGCATTTT. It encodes CASSLVTGKGQPQHF. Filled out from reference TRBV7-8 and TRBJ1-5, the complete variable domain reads GAGVSQSPRYKVAKRGQDVALRCDPISGHVSLFWYQQALGQGPEFLTYFQNEAQLDKSGLPSDRFFAERPEGSVSTLKIQRTQQEDSAVYLCASSLVTGKGQPQHFGDGTRLSIL.

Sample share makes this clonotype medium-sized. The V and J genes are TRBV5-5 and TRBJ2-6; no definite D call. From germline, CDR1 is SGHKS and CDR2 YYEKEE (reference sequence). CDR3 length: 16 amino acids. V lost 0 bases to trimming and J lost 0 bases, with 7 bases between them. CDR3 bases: TGTGCCAGCAGCTTGGTGGCGAGCTCTGGGGCCAACGTCCTGACTTTC. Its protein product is CASSLVASSGANVLTF.

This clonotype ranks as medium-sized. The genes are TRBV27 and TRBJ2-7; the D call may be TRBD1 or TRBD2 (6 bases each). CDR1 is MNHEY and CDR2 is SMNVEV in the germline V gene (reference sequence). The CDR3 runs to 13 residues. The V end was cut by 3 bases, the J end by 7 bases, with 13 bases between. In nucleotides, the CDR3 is TGTGCCAGCAGTTTCGGTAGGGGGGTGGAGCAGTACTTC. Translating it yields CASSFGRGVEQYF.

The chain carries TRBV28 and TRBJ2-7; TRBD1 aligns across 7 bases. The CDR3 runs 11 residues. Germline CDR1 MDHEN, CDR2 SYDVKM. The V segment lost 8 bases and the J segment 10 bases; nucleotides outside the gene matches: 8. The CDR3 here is CASYKTGYQYF. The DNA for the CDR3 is TGTGCCAGCTATAAGACAGGGTATCAGTACTTC.

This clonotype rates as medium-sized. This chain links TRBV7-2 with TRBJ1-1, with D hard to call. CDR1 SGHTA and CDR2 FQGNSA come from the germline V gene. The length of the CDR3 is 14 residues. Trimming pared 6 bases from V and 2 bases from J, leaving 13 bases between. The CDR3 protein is CASRNLNSNTEAFF. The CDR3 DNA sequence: TGTGCCAGCAGAAACTTGAATAGTAACACTGAAGCTTTCTTT.

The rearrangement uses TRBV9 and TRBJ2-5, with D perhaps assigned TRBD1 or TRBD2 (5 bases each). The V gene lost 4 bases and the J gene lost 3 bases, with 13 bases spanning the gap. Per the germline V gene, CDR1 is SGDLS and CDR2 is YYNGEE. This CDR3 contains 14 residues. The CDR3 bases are TGTGCCAGCAGCAAGTCGGGGACGGAAGAGACCCAGTACTTC. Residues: CASSKSGTEETQYF.

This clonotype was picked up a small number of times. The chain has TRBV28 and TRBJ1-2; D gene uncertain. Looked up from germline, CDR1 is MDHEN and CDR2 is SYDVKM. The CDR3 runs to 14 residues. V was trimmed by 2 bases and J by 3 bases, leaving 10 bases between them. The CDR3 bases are TGTGCCAGCAGTTTAGGAAGCGGACACTATGGCTACACCTTC. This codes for CASSLGSGHYGYTF.

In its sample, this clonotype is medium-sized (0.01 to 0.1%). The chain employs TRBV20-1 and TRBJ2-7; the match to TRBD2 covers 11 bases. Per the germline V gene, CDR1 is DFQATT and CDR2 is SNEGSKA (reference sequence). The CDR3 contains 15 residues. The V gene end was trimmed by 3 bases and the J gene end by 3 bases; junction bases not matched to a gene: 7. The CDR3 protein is CSASHTSGSSYEQYF. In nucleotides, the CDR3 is TGCAGTGCTAGCCACACTAGCGGGAGTAGCTACGAGCAGTACTTC.

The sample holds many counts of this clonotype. The CDR3 loop reads CASSRGLAGVGSSYEQYF. The CDR3 nucleotides are TGTGCCAGCAGTCGCGGACTAGCGGGGGTCGGAAGCTCCTACGAGCAGTACTTC. The chain couples TRBV12-3 or TRBV12-4 to TRBJ2-7, with 13 bases fitting TRBD2. V was clipped by 5 bases and J by 0 bases; unmatched bases: 10. The CDR3 length is 18 residues.

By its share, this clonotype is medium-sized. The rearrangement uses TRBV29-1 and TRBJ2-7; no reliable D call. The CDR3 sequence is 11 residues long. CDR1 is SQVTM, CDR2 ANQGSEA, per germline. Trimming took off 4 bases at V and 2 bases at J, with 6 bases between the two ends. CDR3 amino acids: CSVVGTYEQYF. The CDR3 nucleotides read TGCAGCGTTGTCGGAACCTACGAGCAGTACTTC.

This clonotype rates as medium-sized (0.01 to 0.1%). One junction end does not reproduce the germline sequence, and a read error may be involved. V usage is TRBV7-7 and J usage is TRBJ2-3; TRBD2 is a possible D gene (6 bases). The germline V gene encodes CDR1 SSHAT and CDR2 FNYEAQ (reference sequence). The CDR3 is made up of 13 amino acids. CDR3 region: CASSYRLGDTQYF. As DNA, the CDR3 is TGTGCTAGCAGCTACAGACTAGGAGATACGCAGTATTTT.

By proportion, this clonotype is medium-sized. The CDR3 nucleotides read TGTGCCTGGAAAACCGGGACAGGAGTTTCACCCCTCCACTTT. Its protein is CAWKTGTGVSPLHF. J is TRBJ1-6 and V is TRBV30, with 8 bases fitting TRBD1. The germline V gene has CDR1 GTSNPN and CDR2 SVGIG (reference sequence). The CDR3 loop spans 14 amino acids. With 4 bases clipped from V and 9 bases from J, the junction kept 8 bases outside the gene matches.

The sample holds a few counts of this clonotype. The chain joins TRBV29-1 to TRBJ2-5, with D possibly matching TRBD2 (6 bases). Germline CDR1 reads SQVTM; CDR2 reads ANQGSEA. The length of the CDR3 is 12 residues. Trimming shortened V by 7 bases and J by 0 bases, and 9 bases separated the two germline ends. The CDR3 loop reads CSGAGYQETQYF. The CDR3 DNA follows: TGCAGCGGGGCGGGGTACCAAGAGACCCAGTACTTC.

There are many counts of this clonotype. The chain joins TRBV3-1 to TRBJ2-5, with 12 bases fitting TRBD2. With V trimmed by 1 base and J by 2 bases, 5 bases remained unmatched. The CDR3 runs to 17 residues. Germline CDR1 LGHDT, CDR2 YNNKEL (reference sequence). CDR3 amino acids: CASSQVTSGSGQETQYF. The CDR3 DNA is TGTGCCAGCAGCCAAGTGACTAGCGGGAGCGGTCAAGAGACCCAGTACTTC.

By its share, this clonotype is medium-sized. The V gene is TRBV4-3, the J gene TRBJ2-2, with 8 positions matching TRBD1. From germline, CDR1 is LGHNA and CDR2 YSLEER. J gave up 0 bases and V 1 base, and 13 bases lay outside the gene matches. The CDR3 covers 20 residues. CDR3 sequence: CASSQGRTGYVVSNTGELFF. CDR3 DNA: TGCGCCAGCAGCCAAGGGAGGACAGGGTACGTTGTATCGAACACCGGGGAGCTGTTTTTT.

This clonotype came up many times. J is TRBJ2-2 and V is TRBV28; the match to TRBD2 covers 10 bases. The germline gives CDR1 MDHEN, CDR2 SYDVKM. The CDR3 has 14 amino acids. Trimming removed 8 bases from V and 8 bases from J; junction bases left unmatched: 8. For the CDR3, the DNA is TGTGCCAGCGGCAGCGGGGGGGCCTCTGGGGAGCTGTTTTTT. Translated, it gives CASGSGGASGELFF.

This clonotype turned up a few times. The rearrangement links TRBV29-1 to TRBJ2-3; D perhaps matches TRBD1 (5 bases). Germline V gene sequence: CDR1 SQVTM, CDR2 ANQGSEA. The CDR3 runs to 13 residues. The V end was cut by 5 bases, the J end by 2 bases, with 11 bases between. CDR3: CSVQLTATDTQYF. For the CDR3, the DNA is TGCAGCGTTCAACTGACAGCCACAGATACGCAGTATTTT.

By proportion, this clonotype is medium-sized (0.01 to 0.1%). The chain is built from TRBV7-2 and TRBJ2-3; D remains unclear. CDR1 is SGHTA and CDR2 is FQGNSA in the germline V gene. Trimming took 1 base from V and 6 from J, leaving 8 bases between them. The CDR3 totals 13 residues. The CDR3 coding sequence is TGTGCCAGCAGCTTAGGAAAAGGGGATACGCAGTATTTT. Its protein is CASSLGKGDTQYF.